The 17 T cell receptor beta chains below were found in one sample sequenced in a study of T cell responses to AZD1222 COVID-19 vaccine (dated by TCRdb to about 2021). The method was the immunoSEQ multiplex PCR assay. Drawn from immuneACCESS, this table holds only the in-frame rearrangements with V and J called that TCRdb kept. Clones are partly lost; checked studies trace under half to an unresolved V gene and leave the rest unexplained. For this sample there are 150,000 to 200,000 clones; about 90% appear just once. The leading ten clones occupy roughly 2.5% of the sample. What this sample's time point label stands for: baseline before first vaccination. The sequenced sample was peripheral blood, obtained on day 0 of AZD1222 vaccination. All receptors come from an adult in good health.

The chain employs TRBV11-2 and TRBJ1-6; TRBD1 is a possible D gene (5 bases). V lost 5 bases and J 5 bases, leaving 19 bases between the germline ends. The germline V gene has CDR1 SGHAT and CDR2 FQNNGV. The CDR3 has 17 residues. The CDR3 region has the DNA TGTGCCAGCAGCCCATTTCAGGCAGGGACGAATAATTCACCCCTCCACTTT. Residues: CASSPFQAGTNNSPLHF.

V usage is TRBV6-4 and J usage is TRBJ2-1; possibly TRBD2 for D (6 bases). V was pared by 0 bases and J by 7 bases, with 22 bases between. There are 18 residues in the CDR3. The V gene's germline CDR1 is MRHNA and CDR2 SNTAGT. The CDR3 coding sequence is TGTGCCAGCAGTGACTCCGCGGGAAGGGCCGCGGGCTTGAATGAGCAGTTCTTC. It translates to CASSDSAGRAAGLNEQFF.

This clone was seen a single time. The J gene is TRBJ2-3, the V gene TRBV15, with 9 bases identical to TRBD2. This CDR3 is built from 17 residues. Germline trimming cut 0 bases from V and 2 bases from J; bases unmatched to any gene: 6. Germline assignment: CDR1 LNHNV and CDR2 YYDKDF (reference sequence). CDR3 DNA: TGTGCCACCAGCAGAGATCGGTCTAGCGGGGCCACAGATACGCAGTATTTT. Translated, it gives CATSRDRSSGATDTQYF.

The rearrangement joins TRBV9 to TRBJ1-1; a weak D match, TRBD1 (5 bases). Germline V CDR1 and CDR2: SGDLS, YYNGEE. The CDR3 covers 14 residues. With 3 bases removed from V and 0 bases from J, the gap between germline ends came to 9 bases. CDR3: CASSGGVMNTEAFF. CDR3 bases: TGTGCCAGCAGCGGGGGGGTCATGAACACTGAAGCTTTCTTT. Using reference TRBV9 and TRBJ1-1 for the parts outside the CDR3, the full variable domain is DSGVTQTPKHLITATGQRVTLRCSPRSGDLSVYWYQQSLDQGLQFLIQYYNGEERAKGNILERFSAQQFPDLHSELNLSSLELGDSALYFCASSGGVMNTEAFFGQGTRLTVV.

This clone was detected only once. Here the CDR3 reads CASSQEGLAGSQPQFF. The CDR3 DNA is TGTGCCAGCAGCCAAGAGGGTCTAGCGGGATCCCAACCCCAGTTCTTC. The chain uses TRBV3-1 (or the pseudogene TRBV3-2) and TRBJ2-1; 9 nucleotides agree with TRBD2. The germline CDR1 and CDR2 sequences are LGHDT and YNNKEL (reference sequence). Trimming removed 0 bases from V and 13 bases from J; junction bases left unmatched: 13. The CDR3 has 16 residues.

This chain connects TRBV5-1 to TRBJ2-3, with D hard to call. V dropped 4 bases and J dropped 6 bases, with 18 bases sitting between them. Germline V gene sequence: CDR1 SGHRS, CDR2 YFSETQ. The CDR3 sequence is 15 residues long. For the CDR3, the DNA is TGCGCCAGCAGCCCCCGGGTTCTAGGTGCCGATACGCAGTATTTT. Amino acid sequence: CASSPRVLGADTQYF.

This clone was counted a single time. The genes are TRBV7-8 and TRBJ1-1; D perhaps matches TRBD1 (5 bases). Trimming pared 1 base from V and 3 bases from J, leaving 6 bases between. The CDR3 totals 13 residues. Germline V lookup: CDR1 SGHVS, CDR2 FQNEAQ. The CDR3 spells CASSLVGHTEAFF. The CDR3 bases are TGTGCCAGCAGCTTAGTGGGGCACACTGAAGCTTTCTTT.

This clone was recorded only once. The CDR3 spells CASSHRQGTNYGYTF. CDR3 coding DNA: TGTGCCAGTAGTCATCGACAGGGGACTAACTATGGCTACACCTTC. V and J are TRBV19 and TRBJ1-2, with 8 bases lining up with TRBD1. J gave up 0 bases and V 5 bases, and 5 bases lay outside the gene matches. The CDR3 consists of 15 residues. Germline CDR1 reads LNHDA; CDR2 reads SQIVND (reference sequence).

The chain employs TRBV6-5 and TRBJ1-2; 10 nucleotides agree with TRBD1. With V trimmed by 2 bases and J by 6 bases, 6 bases remained unmatched. Germline V gene lookup returns CDR1 MNHEY and CDR2 SVGAGI. CDR3 length: 15 residues. CDR3 nucleotide sequence: TGTGCCAGCAGTTACCGGACAGGGGGGTCAGATGGCTACACCTTC. Encoded protein: CASSYRTGGSDGYTF.

Written as DNA, the CDR3 is TGTGCCAGCCGAGCGGGAAGAACTTCAGATACGCAGTATTTT. Translation: CASRAGRTSDTQYF. The chain is built from TRBV19 and TRBJ2-3, with 7 bases identical to TRBD2. This CDR3 spans 14 amino acids. Trimming took 9 bases from V and 4 from J; bases not matched to a gene: 10. Germline V gene lookup returns CDR1 LNHDA and CDR2 SQIVND (reference sequence).

The chain recombines TRBV9 with TRBJ2-7, with TRBD2 matching over 8 bases. J gave up 4 bases and V 4 bases, and 10 bases lay outside the gene matches. In germline, CDR1 is SGDLS, CDR2 YYNGEE. This CDR3 spans 15 amino acids. CDR3: CASSPRGAGVYEQYF. The CDR3 nucleotides read TGTGCCAGCAGCCCCCGGGGAGCGGGAGTGTACGAGCAGTACTTC.

V usage is TRBV3-1 (or the pseudogene TRBV3-2) and J usage is TRBJ1-1; no clear D gene. The CDR3 length is 12 residues. Germline V CDR1 and CDR2: LGHDT, YNNKEL (reference sequence). Trimming stripped 4 bases from V and 7 bases from J, with 10 bases between. CDR3 amino acids: CASSRLGGEAFF. The CDR3 DNA follows: TGTGCCAGCAGCCGATTGGGCGGTGAAGCTTTCTTT.

This clone appeared once. The rearrangement uses TRBV6-2 or TRBV6-3 and TRBJ2-1; unclear D gene. V dropped 4 bases and J dropped 9 bases, with 16 bases sitting between them. This CDR3 has 14 amino acids. Looked up from germline, CDR1 is MNHEY and CDR2 is SVGEGT. Written as DNA, the CDR3 is TGTGCCAGCAGTTTGAACAGTCGGTTAGGTGAGCAGTTCTTC. Its protein is CASSLNSRLGEQFF.

The chain is built from TRBV6-6 and TRBJ1-1; D not resolved. Trimming took off 6 bases at V and 7 bases at J, with 12 bases between the two ends. CDR1 is MNHNY, CDR2 SVGAGI, per germline (reference sequence). This CDR3 spans 12 amino acids. The CDR3 sequence is CASRFRGSEAFF. DNA for the CDR3: TGTGCCAGCAGATTCCGCGGTAGTGAAGCTTTCTTT.

The chain carries TRBV5-4 and TRBJ2-7, with 10 bases that match TRBD2. The CDR3 runs 15 residues. Germline loops: CDR1 SGHNT, CDR2 YYREEE (reference sequence). Unmatched junction bases numbered 6, after V lost 0 bases and J lost 6 bases. The CDR3 reads CASSLAGASGGEQYF. As DNA, the CDR3 is TGTGCCAGCAGCTTGGCTGGGGCTAGCGGGGGCGAGCAGTACTTC.

This clone has just a few counts. This specimen includes other DNA sequences encoding the same CDR3. The chain uses TRBV18 and TRBJ2-7, with 8 bases identical to TRBD2. The CDR3 is made up of 13 amino acids. From germline, CDR1 is KGHSH and CDR2 LQKENI. V was clipped by 6 bases and J by 3 bases; unmatched bases: 4. For the CDR3, the DNA is TGTGCCAGCTCCCCCGGGACTAGCTACGAGCAGTACTTC. Translating it yields CASSPGTSYEQYF.

The V and J genes are TRBV7-6 and TRBJ2-7; D perhaps matches TRBD2 (6 bases). CDR3 size: 14 residues. The germline V gene encodes CDR1 SGHVS and CDR2 FNYEAQ. Trimming shortened V by 5 bases and J by 3 bases, and 14 bases separated the two germline ends. CDR3 amino acids: CASSRTGDNYEQYF. The CDR3 nucleotides read TGTGCCAGCAGCCGGACGGGAGATAACTACGAGCAGTACTTC.